This TCR beta chain was obtained from a study of identifying expanded T cells in peripheral blood. In the case of this clone: Antigen unknown.

Study conclusions and caveats: Differentially abundant clones: roughly 1.3 between replicates, 15 to 17 at about 13 days, 19 to 20 at four. Approximately two-week clone count variance significantly increased as total template count grew.

During the collection period, no donor immune events like infections were recorded. Clones were sequenced by immunoSEQ multiplex PCR, and TCRdb holds only the in-frame ones, with some missing. Seen here are fewer than 110,000 clones, roughly 85% observed once, and the top ten hold 17%. The CDR3 has 16 amino acids. V gene TRBV21-1 combines with J gene TRBJ1-5; TRBD1 reflects the table's D call only, with no check against the DNA. TRBV21-1 is an annotated pseudogene. Sequenced input: blood. This sequence originates from a person aged 18 to 75 in good health. The CDR3 here is CASSEGQGVANQPQHF. CDR3 DNA sequence: TGTGCCAGCAGCGAGGGACAGGGGGTCGCCAATCAGCCCCAGCATTTT.